This T cell receptor beta chain was sequenced for a study of shared clonotypes between healthy human individuals. Donors were healthy HIV-negative adults without recent acute infections or vaccinations. Regarding the study as a whole: Among donors, clonotype sharing was expected to be affected by sequencing depth. The donor pool, a small one, limited the genetic and exposure-history diversity represented. The sharing of roughly 5% of naive CD4 clonotypes was seen across several donors.

Germline CDR1 reads LGHNA; CDR2 reads YNFKEQ. V lost 5 bases to trimming and J lost 5 bases; unmatched junction nucleotides: 14. This CDR3 spans 17 amino acids. Comment on this clone: Its antigen is as yet unknown.

The method was immunoSEQ multiplex PCR; TCRdb's version includes in-frame clones alone and lacks a portion of them. The sample records about 2.3 million clones, approximately 93% being singletons. The source of this sequence is a man between 18 and 29 years old in good health. Some clones in this sample may be carry-over from other donors' samples. The chain joins TRBV4-2 to TRBJ2-3; 9 nucleotides agree with TRBD2. The sample was naive CD4+ T cells from PBMCs. Subset here: CD45RA+ positively selected. CDR3 in DNA: TGTGCCAGCAGCTCCTCGACTAGCGGTGGGGTAGGAGATACGCAGTATTTT. It codes for CASSSSTSGGVGDTQYF.